Each of the 16 T cell receptor beta chains below was sequenced from the same sample in a study of cytomegalovirus exposure and HLA in healthy donors. The PCR ran on 60 Vbeta and 13 Jbeta primers. Sequenced by immunoSEQ multiplex PCR; TCRdb stores in-frame clones only, minus some. The data show more than 100,000 clones, with roughly 8.8% seen just once and approximately 7.5% held by the top ten. The sequenced material came from PBMCs. These receptors came from a woman in her thirties or forties in good health and CMV-seropositive.

This sequence joins TRBV6-1 and TRBJ1-1, with D tentatively TRBD1 (6 bases). Germline CDR1 and CDR2: MNHNS and SASEGT. The CDR3 loop spans 14 amino acids. V was pared by 2 bases and J by 3 bases, with 10 bases between. In DNA, the CDR3 is TGTGCCAGCAGTGAACGGGGGGCCGACACTGAAGCTTTCTTT. This encodes CASSERGADTEAFF.

A few counts support this clone. The V and J genes are TRBV6-5 and TRBJ1-2, with D possibly TRBD1 on 5 matching bases. V was cut by 6 bases and J by 2 bases, with 10 bases left in between. Germline CDR1 is MNHEY and CDR2 is SVGAGI. This CDR3 has 13 residues. The DNA for the CDR3 is TGTGCCAGCAGACAACAGGAGAACTATGGCTACACCTTC. Amino acid sequence: CASRQQENYGYTF.

The rearrangement links TRBV11-3 to TRBJ2-3; 8 bases agree with TRBD2. Germline trimming cut 2 bases from V and 5 bases from J; bases unmatched to any gene: 0. Germline loops: CDR1 SGHNT, CDR2 YENEEA. This CDR3 comprises 13 residues. In DNA form, the CDR3 reads TGTGCCAGCAGCTTAAGCGGGGGAGATACGCAGTATTTT. Encoded protein: CASSLSGGDTQYF.

The chain joins TRBV29-1 to TRBJ2-2; 7 bases are shared with TRBD1. Germline trimming cut 7 bases from V and 0 bases from J; bases unmatched to any gene: 5. The CDR3 is made up of 14 amino acids. The V gene's germline CDR1 is SQVTM and CDR2 ANQGSEA. This chain's CDR3 is CSARQGANTGELFF. CDR3 DNA sequence: TGCAGCGCCCGACAGGGTGCGAACACCGGGGAGCTGTTTTTT.

This chain joins TRBV2 and TRBJ1-1; perhaps TRBD1 as D (6 bases). This CDR3 is built from 15 residues. V was cut by 4 bases and J by 5 bases, with 17 bases left in between. Germline CDR1 and CDR2: SNHLY and FYNNEI. CDR3: CASSVDGGRGTEAFF. The CDR3, as DNA: TGTGCCAGCAGTGTAGATGGGGGCAGGGGTACTGAAGCTTTCTTT.

This clone was counted a few times. The V and J genes are TRBV6-5 and TRBJ1-2, with 12 positions matching TRBD1. CDR1 is MNHEY and CDR2 is SVGAGI in the germline V gene. With V trimmed by 4 bases and J by 8 bases, 8 bases remained unmatched. The CDR3 sequence is 15 residues long. CDR3 sequence (DNA): TGTGCCAGCAGTTCCGGGACAGGGGGCGTTGGGGGCTACACCTTC. Its translation: CASSSGTGGVGGYTF.

This clone was seen more than once but under ten times. The V call is TRBV5-1, the J call TRBJ2-1; D call uncertain. This CDR3 has 15 residues. Germline values: CDR1 SGHRS, CDR2 YFSETQ. V lost 3 bases and J lost 0, with 10 bases in between. CDR3 amino acids: CASSSFGSSYNEQFF. The CDR3 DNA reads as TGCGCCAGCAGCTCCTTCGGGTCCTCCTACAATGAGCAGTTCTTC.

Only a few counts were recorded for this clone. The chain is built from TRBV5-6 and TRBJ1-2; 8 bases align to TRBD1. Germline V CDR1 and CDR2: SGHDT, YYEEEE. The CDR3 totals 16 residues. V was pared by 4 bases and J by 3 bases, with 11 bases of the junction left unmatched. In DNA form, the CDR3 reads TGTGCCAGCAGCGTGCCCCAGGGGGCGCAGGACTATGGCTACACCTTC. Protein: CASSVPQGAQDYGYTF.

The V and J genes are TRBV2 and TRBJ2-7; TRBD2 aligns across 10 bases. The CDR3 extends over 17 amino acids. Per germline, CDR1 SNHLY and CDR2 FYNNEI. Losses at the gene ends were 2 bases for V and 4 bases for J; bases not matched to a gene: 11. In DNA form, the CDR3 reads TGTGCCAGCAGTGAAATGGGAACTAGCGGGGCGCAATACGAGCAGTACTTC. Translated, it gives CASSEMGTSGAQYEQYF.

The V and J genes are TRBV4-3 and TRBJ2-2; 8 nucleotides agree with TRBD1. The CDR3 covers 16 residues. CDR1 and CDR2 from the germline V gene are LGHNA and YSLEER. The ends lost 0 bases at V and 7 bases at J; junction bases unmatched: 7. The CDR3 protein is CASSQEQGVSGGELFF. CDR3 nucleotide sequence: TGCGCCAGCAGCCAAGAACAGGGGGTATCTGGCGGGGAGCTGTTTTTT.

This clone was counted between two and nine times. CDR3 loop: CASSDIRDRVNYGYTF. The CDR3 bases are TGTGCCAGCAGTGACATTCGGGACAGGGTAAACTATGGCTACACCTTC. The J gene is TRBJ1-2, the V gene TRBV2, with TRBD1 identical over 9 bases. Germline CDR1 is SNHLY and CDR2 is FYNNEI. The CDR3 sequence is 16 residues long. With V trimmed by 3 bases and J by 2 bases, 7 bases remained unmatched.

This chain connects TRBV29-1 to TRBJ1-2; D possibly corresponds to TRBD1 (6 bases). Germline V gives CDR1 SQVTM, CDR2 ANQGSEA. V lost 4 bases and J 0 bases, leaving 15 bases between the germline ends. The CDR3 is 15 residues long. The CDR3 coding sequence is TGCAGCGTTGGGGGGGGCGGGAATACTAACTATGGCTACACCTTC. Translating gives CSVGGGGNTNYGYTF.

This chain joins TRBV5-1 and TRBJ2-3, with 7 bases matching TRBD2. The CDR3 covers 14 residues. V trimming: 4 bases; J trimming: 8 bases; junction bases outside the gene matches: 10. CDR1 SGHRS and CDR2 YFSETQ come from the germline V gene. CDR3 sequence reads: CASSPLATVSTQYF. CDR3 sequence (DNA): TGCGCCAGCAGCCCACTAGCGACAGTTAGTACGCAGTATTTT.

This clone showed up just a few times. This CDR3 is missing its conserved last phenylalanine or tryptophan, likely due to a read error. The rearrangement links TRBV7-2 to TRBJ1-5, with TRBD1 identical over 7 bases. This CDR3 region has 15 residues. Germline V gives CDR1 SGHTA, CDR2 FQGNSA. With 5 bases clipped from V and 0 bases from J, the junction kept 4 bases outside the gene matches. This CDR3 is CASSKTGSSNQPQHV. CDR3 DNA sequence: TGTGCCAGCAGCAAGACAGGGAGTAGCAATCAGCCCCAGCATGTT.

This clone was observed a few times. The rearrangement uses TRBV14 and TRBJ1-2; 11 nucleotides match TRBD1. CDR3 length: 15 residues. Germline CDR1 is SGHDN and CDR2 is FVKESK. V gave up 5 bases and J gave up 4 bases; unmatched junction bases: 6. The CDR3 region is CASSNSGTGGYGYTF. CDR3 nucleotides: TGTGCCAGCAGCAACTCCGGGACAGGGGGCTATGGCTACACCTTC.

The sample holds a few counts of this clone. The J gene is TRBJ2-2, the V gene TRBV7-2; TRBD1 matches 7 bases. CDR1 and CDR2 from the germline V gene are SGHTA and FQGNSA. The CDR3 loop spans 16 amino acids. Trimming removed 3 bases from V and 0 bases from J; junction bases left unmatched: 4. The CDR3 DNA sequence: TGTGCCAGCAGCTTGAAAGGGACAGCGAACACCGGGGAGCTGTTTTTT. It codes for CASSLKGTANTGELFF.